This note documents a single TCR beta chain sequence. CDR3 length: 16 amino acids. Germline V gene data show CDR1 as SGHVS and CDR2 as FQNEAQ. Trimming took 5 bases from V and 7 from J; bases not matched to a gene: 9. Per the authors' pipeline: Estimation of nucleated cell counts was performed using reference gene primer amplification. Using immunoSEQ multiplex PCR, the repertoire was profiled, and TCRdb retains in-frame clones only, with some absent. V, J and clone size are those of that table, while D and trimming were read from the DNA. This table holds around 280,000 clones, more than 70% found once. Those enrolled in Seattle joined during active infection and were followed longitudinally afterward. These data originate in a study of blood T cell repertoires in COVID-19. Study context: COVID-19 samples from acute and convalescent phases originated in the United States, Italy and Spain. The analysed material was cDNA or gDNA that came from T cells, B-cell-depleted T cells, or PBMCs.

The chain couples TRBV7-8 to TRBJ2-2; 11 bases map to TRBD2. This clonotype was sampled from a woman in her 30s with COVID-19, enrolled during active disease. The sample comprised peripheral blood. Here the CDR3 reads CASSPIAGGAFGELFF. CDR3 DNA: TGTGCCAGCAGCCCCATAGCGGGAGGGGCGTTCGGGGAGCTGTTTTTT.